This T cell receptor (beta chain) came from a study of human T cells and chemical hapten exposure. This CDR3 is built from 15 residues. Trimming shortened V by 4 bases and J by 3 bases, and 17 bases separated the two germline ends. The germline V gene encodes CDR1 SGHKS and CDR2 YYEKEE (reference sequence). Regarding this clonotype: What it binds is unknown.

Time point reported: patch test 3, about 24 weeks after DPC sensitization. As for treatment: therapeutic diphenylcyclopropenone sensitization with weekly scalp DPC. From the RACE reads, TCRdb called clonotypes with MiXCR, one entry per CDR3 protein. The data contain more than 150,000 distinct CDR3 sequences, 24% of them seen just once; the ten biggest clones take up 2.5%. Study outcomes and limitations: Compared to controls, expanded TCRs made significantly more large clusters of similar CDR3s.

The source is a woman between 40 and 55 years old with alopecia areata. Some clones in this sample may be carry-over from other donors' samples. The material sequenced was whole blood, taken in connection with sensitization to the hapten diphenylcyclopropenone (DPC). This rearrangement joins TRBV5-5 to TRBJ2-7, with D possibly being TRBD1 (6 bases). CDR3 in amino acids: CASSHPEGGIYEQYF. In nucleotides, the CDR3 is TGTGCCAGCAGCCATCCTGAAGGGGGTATCTACGAGCAGTACTTC.